This T cell receptor beta chain was documented in a study of human T cells and chemical hapten exposure. The overall study: For the roughly 25-week duration of the study, patients were given weekly doses of diphenylcyclopropenone on the scalp. Study-wide results and limits: In comparison with controls, expanded TCRs gave rise to a significantly larger number of large CDR3 similarity clusters.

The length of the CDR3 is 14 residues. V gave up 4 bases and J gave up 7 bases, with 18 bases separating them. From germline, CDR1 is DFQATT and CDR2 SNEGSKA (reference sequence). TCRdb re-analysed the RACE reads in MiXCR, keeping a single row per CDR3 protein. Of fewer than 95,000 distinct CDR3 sequences in the sample, about 10% were seen once. Time point here: patch test 1, 2 weeks after DPC sensitization. Treatment denoted: therapeutic diphenylcyclopropenone sensitization with weekly scalp DPC. This clonotype was seen ten or more times. Its matching antigen is unknown. The sequenced sample was whole blood, obtained in connection with sensitization to the hapten diphenylcyclopropenone (DPC). The sequence was obtained from a middle-aged man with alopecia areata. Some clones in this sample may be carry-over from other donors' samples. The chain combines TRBV20-1 with TRBJ2-3; D might be TRBD1 or TRBD2, each matching 5 bases. The CDR3 nucleotides are TGCAGTGCTACCGATGGGGGAGTCGCAAATACGCAGTATTTT. Translated, it gives CSATDGGVANTQYF.